Each of the 21 T cell receptor beta chains below was sequenced from the same sample in a study of technical replicates of blood from a handful of donors. The table came from immunoSEQ multiplex PCR; TCRdb's copy has only in-frame clones and leaves some out. The data hold roughly 68,000 clones, with about 97% observed a single time. Source material: T cells isolated from PBMCs. Every receptor here comes from a human donor in good health.

This chain connects TRBV4-1 to TRBJ2-2, with 11 bases identical to TRBD2. Trimming took 6 bases from V and 3 from J; bases not matched to a gene: 6. Germline assignment: CDR1 MGHRA and CDR2 YSYEKL. This CDR3 region has 16 residues. As DNA, the CDR3 is TGCGCCAGCAGATACCTAGCGGGAGGTGACACCGGGGAGCTGTTTTTT. This gives the protein CASRYLAGGDTGELFF.

Comment on this clone: A read error may produce the germline difference seen at one junction end. This chain uses TRBV2 with TRBJ2-5; 10 positions agree with TRBD2. Germline CDR1 SNHLY, CDR2 FYNNEI. CDR3 size: 12 residues. The DNA for the CDR3 is TGTGACAGCAGCGGGAGGGGAGAGACCCAGTACTTC. Translation gives CDSSGRGETQYF.

Written as DNA, the CDR3 is TGTGCCAGCGGTTTGGGACAGGGGATAAATGAGCAGTTCTTC. It codes for CASGLGQGINEQFF. The rearrangement links TRBV13 to TRBJ2-1; 10 bases match TRBD1. Per the germline V gene, CDR1 is PRHDT and CDR2 is FYEKMQ (reference sequence). V trimming: 8 bases; J trimming: 7 bases; junction bases outside the gene matches: 8. The CDR3 runs to 14 residues.

The genes are TRBV10-3 and TRBJ2-2; 9 bases are a match to TRBD1. This CDR3 is built from 15 residues. Looked up from germline, CDR1 is ENHRY and CDR2 is SYGVKD. Trimming at V came to 6 bases and at J to 1 base, leaving 3 bases not matched to a gene. CDR3: CAISVTGGNTGELFF. CDR3 in DNA: TGTGCCATCAGCGTGACAGGGGGGAACACCGGGGAGCTGTTTTTT.

V usage is TRBV6-1 and J usage is TRBJ1-2, with D possibly TRBD1 on 6 matching bases. Germline V gives CDR1 MNHNS, CDR2 SASEGT. V was cut by 10 bases and J by 2 bases, with 14 bases left in between. This CDR3 region has 13 residues. The CDR3 region has the DNA TGTGCCACCCTGAGGGGGATGAACTATGGCTACACCTTC. Residues: CATLRGMNYGYTF.

V gene TRBV7-2 combines with J gene TRBJ2-2; the match to TRBD2 covers 7 bases. Looked up from germline, CDR1 is SGHTA and CDR2 is FQGNSA. The CDR3 extends over 13 amino acids. The V segment lost 5 bases and the J segment 4 bases; nucleotides outside the gene matches: 1. This chain's CDR3 is CASSRLATGELFF. CDR3 nucleotide sequence: TGTGCCAGCAGCCGACTAGCCACCGGGGAGCTGTTTTTT.

In its sample, this clone was seen once. The V and J genes are TRBV13 and TRBJ2-7, with 9 bases lining up with TRBD2. The CDR3 contains 13 residues. With V trimmed by 4 bases and J by 6 bases, 4 bases remained unmatched. The germline V gene encodes CDR1 PRHDT and CDR2 FYEKMQ (reference sequence). The CDR3 nucleotides read TGTGCCAGCAGCTCGGGACTAGCCGCCGAGCAGTACTTC. It codes for CASSSGLAAEQYF.

The chain is built from TRBV29-1 and TRBJ2-5, with D unclear. The V end was cut by 7 bases, the J end by 5 bases, with 14 bases between. The CDR3 loop spans 12 amino acids. Per the germline V gene, CDR1 is SQVTM and CDR2 is ANQGSEA. For the CDR3, the DNA is TGCAGCGCGGGTCCCTCGAGCGAGACCCAGTACTTC. It yields the protein CSAGPSSETQYF.

The chain joins TRBV6-6 to TRBJ2-7; 10 bases line up with TRBD1. The CDR3 length is 16 residues. The germline V gene has CDR1 MNHNY and CDR2 SVGAGI (reference sequence). The V segment lost 6 bases and the J segment 7 bases; nucleotides outside the gene matches: 15. The CDR3 bases are TGTGCCAGCAGCCGAACTCCGGGACAGGGGAGTGGGGAGCAGTACTTC. It codes for CASSRTPGQGSGEQYF.

As for this clone: Relative to the germline gene, one junction end is altered; a read error may explain this. The rearrangement joins TRBV2 to TRBJ1-5; 7 positions match TRBD1. CDR1 and CDR2 (germline): SNHLY, FYNNEI. The CDR3 has 15 amino acids. CDR3 loop: CASREETGGNQPQHF. CDR3 nucleotides: TGTGCCAGCAGGGAAGAAACAGGGGGCAATCAGCCCCAGCATTTT. Drawing the rest from reference TRBV2 and TRBJ1-5, the complete variable domain is EPEVTQTPSHQVTQMGQEVILRCVPISNHLYFYWYRQILGQKVEFLVSFYNNEISEKSEIFDDQFSVERPDGSNFTLKIRSTKLEDSAMYFCASREETGGNQPQHFGDGTRLSIL.

The chain couples TRBV5-1 to TRBJ1-1, with a tentative D call TRBD1 (5 bases). The V gene's germline CDR1 is SGHRS and CDR2 YFSETQ. Trimming stripped 6 bases from V and 4 bases from J, with 13 bases between. This CDR3 comprises 13 residues. This CDR3 reads CASKSREATEAFF. CDR3 coding DNA: TGCGCCAGCAAATCCAGGGAGGCCACTGAAGCTTTCTTT.

This clone was detected only once. This rearrangement joins TRBV28 to TRBJ1-3; the D gene is possibly TRBD1 (5 bases). Germline-derived CDR1 and CDR2 are MDHEN and SYDVKM. The length of the CDR3 is 14 residues. V lost 9 bases and J 0 bases, leaving 12 bases between the germline ends. The CDR3 DNA reads TGTGCCAGTAGGGGCGGTGGCTCTGGAAACACCATATATTTT. Protein sequence: CASRGGGSGNTIYF.

The sample holds a few counts of this clone. As DNA, the CDR3 is TGTGCCAGCTCACCAAGCCTATTTGACAGGAGTCCCTACGAGCAGTACTTC. It specifies CASSPSLFDRSPYEQYF. The gene calls are TRBV18 and TRBJ2-7; perhaps TRBD1 as D (6 bases). The CDR3 spans 17 residues. CDR1 is KGHSH, CDR2 LQKENI, per germline. Trimming pared 2 bases from V and 2 bases from J, leaving 19 bases between.

The chain links TRBV7-9 to TRBJ2-7, with 9 bases that match TRBD1. CDR1 is SEHNR, CDR2 FQNEAQ, per germline (reference sequence). The V and J ends lost 1 base and 4 bases, in that order; junction bases with no gene match: 5. This CDR3 has 15 amino acids. In DNA, the CDR3 is TGTGCCAGCAGCTTAGGATTGGGACAGGGTTACGAGCAGTACTTC. Protein: CASSLGLGQGYEQYF.

The rearrangement links TRBV5-1 to TRBJ2-5, with D possibly matching TRBD1 (6 bases). The V and J ends lost 2 bases and 5 bases respectively, with 13 bases between them. CDR3 length: 14 amino acids. CDR1 and CDR2 from the germline V gene are SGHRS and YFSETQ. For the CDR3, the DNA is TGCGCCAGCAGCTTCCAGGGGAGTGTGGAGACCCAGTACTTC. Residues: CASSFQGSVETQYF.

The J gene is TRBJ2-1, the V gene TRBV6-5; a possible D gene is TRBD2 (6 bases). The V end was cut by 4 bases, the J end by 6 bases, with 10 bases between. The CDR3 has 13 residues. The germline CDR1 and CDR2 sequences are MNHEY and SVGAGI. The CDR3 nucleotides are TGTGCCAGCAGTTGGAGCGGGCCCAATGAGCAGTTCTTC. Translation gives CASSWSGPNEQFF.

The genes are TRBV29-1 and TRBJ2-2; D remains unclear. The CDR3 runs to 11 residues. The V end was cut by 4 bases, the J end by 5 bases, with 5 bases between. In germline, CDR1 is SQVTM, CDR2 ANQGSEA. This CDR3 reads CSVVSTGELFF. CDR3 coding DNA: TGCAGCGTTGTCAGTACCGGGGAGCTGTTTTTT.

The chain has TRBV9 and TRBJ1-1; the D gene is possibly TRBD1 (6 bases). This CDR3 is built from 13 residues. The V gene lost 5 bases and the J gene lost 5 bases, with 13 bases spanning the gap. Germline lookup yields CDR1 SGDLS and CDR2 YYNGEE. DNA of the CDR3: TGTGCCAGCAGTTACAGGGCGCAAACTGAAGCTTTCTTT. Its protein product is CASSYRAQTEAFF.

With respect to this clone: Sequence at one end of the junction differs from germline and may be a read error. J is TRBJ2-1 and V is TRBV7-7; D is possibly TRBD2 (5 bases). Germline CDR1 SSHAT, CDR2 FNYEAQ (reference sequence). The CDR3 has 15 residues. This CDR3 reads CASSLVEAGYNEQFF. CDR3 DNA: TGTGCTAGCAGCTTAGTGGAGGCGGGTTACAATGAGCAGTTCTTC.

The chain couples TRBV28 to TRBJ2-4; D is unresolved. Germline CDR1 reads MDHEN; CDR2 reads SYDVKM. This CDR3 region has 15 residues. Trimming cost V 7 bases and J 0 bases, with 13 bases left between them. The CDR3 is CASNSAWLAKNIQYF. For the CDR3, the DNA is TGTGCCAGCAATTCCGCGTGGTTAGCCAAAAACATTCAGTACTTC.

The gene calls are TRBV11-2 and TRBJ1-2; 9 nucleotides align to TRBD1. Losses at the gene ends were 3 bases for V and 9 bases for J; bases not matched to a gene: 11. Looked up from germline, CDR1 is SGHAT and CDR2 is FQNNGV. There are 15 residues in the CDR3. The CDR3 sequence: CASSFDSRDRDSYTF. The DNA of the CDR3 is TGTGCCAGCAGCTTCGACTCCCGGGACAGGGACAGCTACACCTTC.